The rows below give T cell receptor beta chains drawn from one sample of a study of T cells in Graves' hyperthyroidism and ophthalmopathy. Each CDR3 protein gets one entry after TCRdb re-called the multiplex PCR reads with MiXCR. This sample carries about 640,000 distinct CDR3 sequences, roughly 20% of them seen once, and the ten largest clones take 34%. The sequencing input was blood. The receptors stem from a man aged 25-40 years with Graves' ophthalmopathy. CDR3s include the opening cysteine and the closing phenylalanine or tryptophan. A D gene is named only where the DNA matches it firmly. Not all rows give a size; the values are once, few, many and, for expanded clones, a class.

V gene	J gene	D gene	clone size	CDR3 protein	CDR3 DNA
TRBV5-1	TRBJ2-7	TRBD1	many	CASSLQGAGSEQYF	TGCGCCAGCAGCTTACAGGGGGCGGGATCCGAGCAGTACTTC
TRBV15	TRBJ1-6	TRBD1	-	CATSRGGIQGNSPLHF	TGTGCCACCAGCAGAGGAGGAATACAGGGGAATTCACCCCTCCACTTT
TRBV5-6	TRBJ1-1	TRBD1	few	CASNNRGGGTEAFF	TGTGCCAGCAACAACAGGGGGGGAGGCACTGAAGCTTTCTTT
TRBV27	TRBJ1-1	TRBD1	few	CASTRSGGSTEAFF	TGTGCCAGCACAAGGTCAGGGGGCTCCACTGAAGCTTTCTTT
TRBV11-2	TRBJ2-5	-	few	CASSFTPAAAQETQYF	TGTGCCAGCAGCTTCACCCCAGCGGCGGCACAAGAGACCCAGTACTTC
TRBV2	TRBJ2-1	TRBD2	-	CASSEVGLAGGPYNEQFF	TGTGCCAGCAGTGAGGTGGGACTAGCGGGAGGTCCGTACAATGAGCAGTTCTTC
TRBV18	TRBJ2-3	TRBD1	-	CASSLTGGLTDTQYF	TGTGCCAGCTCCCTTACAGGGGGTTTGACAGATACGCAGTATTTT
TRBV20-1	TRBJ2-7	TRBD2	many	CSARGRENYEQYF	TGCAGTGCTAGAGGGCGGGAGAATTACGAGCAGTACTTC
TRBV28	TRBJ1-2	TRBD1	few	CASGNRDRVPYGYTF	TGTGCCAGCGGAAACCGGGACAGGGTACCCTATGGCTACACCTTC
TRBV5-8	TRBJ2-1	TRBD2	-	CASSLMGTSGGYYNEQFF	TGTGCCAGCAGCTTGATGGGGACTAGCGGGGGATACTACAATGAGCAGTTCTTC
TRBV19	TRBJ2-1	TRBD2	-	CASQVAGANEQFF	TGTGCCAGTCAAGTAGCGGGAGCCAATGAGCAGTTCTTC
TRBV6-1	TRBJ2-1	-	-	CASSMTVTYNEQFF	TGTGCCAGCAGCATGACGGTGACCTACAATGAGCAGTTCTTC
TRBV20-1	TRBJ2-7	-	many	CSARDAGIDEQYF	TGCAGTGCTAGAGATGCAGGGATCGACGAGCAGTACTTC
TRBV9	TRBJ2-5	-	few	CASSPAQYQETQYF	TGTGCCAGCAGCCCTGCCCAGTACCAAGAGACCCAGTACTTC
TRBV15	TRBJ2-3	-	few	CATSRTDFEPDTQYF	TGTGCCACCAGCAGAACAGACTTTGAGCCCGATACGCAGTATTTT
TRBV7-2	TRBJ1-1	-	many	CASSLVQEAFF	TGTGCCAGCAGCTTAGTGCAGGAAGCTTTCTTT
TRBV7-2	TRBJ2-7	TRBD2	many	CASSSRRDYGVEQYF	TGTGCCAGCAGCTCCCGAAGGGACTATGGAGTGGAGCAGTACTTC
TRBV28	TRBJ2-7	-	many	CATTVGSSYEQYF	TGTGCCACCACGGTGGGGAGCTCCTACGAGCAGTACTTC
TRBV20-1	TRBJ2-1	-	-	CSAREGEFRYNEQFF	TGCAGTGCTAGAGAGGGCGAGTTCAGATACAATGAGCAGTTCTTC
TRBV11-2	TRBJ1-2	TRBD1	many	CASSFSGTANYGYTF	TGTGCCAGCAGCTTTTCCGGGACAGCAAACTATGGCTACACCTTC
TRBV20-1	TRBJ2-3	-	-	CSARARGVTGHTQYF	TGCAGTGCTAGAGCACGAGGCGTGACTGGGCATACGCAGTATTTT
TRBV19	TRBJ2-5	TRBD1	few	CASTEGQTGETQYF	TGTGCCAGTACAGAGGGACAGACGGGGGAGACCCAGTACTTC
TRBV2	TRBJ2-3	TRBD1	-	CASSEADRRTDTQYF	TGTGCCAGCAGTGAAGCGGACAGGCGCACAGATACGCAGTATTTT
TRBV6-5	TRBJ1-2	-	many	CASSYSSGANYGYTF	TGTGCCAGCAGTTACTCGAGTGGGGCTAACTATGGCTACACCTTC
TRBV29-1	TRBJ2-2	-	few	CSVEGGPNTGELFF	TGCAGCGTTGAGGGGGGCCCGAACACCGGGGAGCTGTTTTTT
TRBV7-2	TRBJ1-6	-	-	CASSLESSPLHF	TGTGCCAGCAGCTTAGAAAGTTCACCCCTCCACTTT